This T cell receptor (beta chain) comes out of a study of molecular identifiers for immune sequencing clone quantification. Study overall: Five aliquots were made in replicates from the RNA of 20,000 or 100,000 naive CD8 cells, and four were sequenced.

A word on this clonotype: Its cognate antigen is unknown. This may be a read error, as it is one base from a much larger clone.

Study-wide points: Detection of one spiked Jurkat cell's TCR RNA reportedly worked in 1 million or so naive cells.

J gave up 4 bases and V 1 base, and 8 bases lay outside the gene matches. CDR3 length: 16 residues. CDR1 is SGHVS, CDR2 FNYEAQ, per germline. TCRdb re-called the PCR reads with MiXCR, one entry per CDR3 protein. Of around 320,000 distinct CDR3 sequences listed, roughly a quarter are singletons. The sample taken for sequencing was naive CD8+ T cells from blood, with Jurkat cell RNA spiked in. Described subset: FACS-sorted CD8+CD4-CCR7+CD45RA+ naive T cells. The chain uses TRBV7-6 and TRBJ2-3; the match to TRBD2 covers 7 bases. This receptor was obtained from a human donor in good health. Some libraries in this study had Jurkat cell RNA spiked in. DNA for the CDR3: TGTGCCAGCAGCTTAGGGGCTAGCGGAACCCCAGATACGCAGTATTTT. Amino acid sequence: CASSLGASGTPDTQYF. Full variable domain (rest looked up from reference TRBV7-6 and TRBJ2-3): GAGVSQSPRYKVTKRGQDVALRCDPISGHVSLYWYRQALGQGPEFLTYFNYEAQQDKSGLPNDRFSAERPEGSISTLTIQRTEQRDSAMYRCASSLGASGTPDTQYFGPGTRLTVL.